Following are 23 T cell receptor beta chains from one sample sequenced in a study of blood T cell repertoires in COVID-19. Using immunoSEQ multiplex PCR, the repertoire was profiled, and TCRdb retains in-frame clones only, with some absent. Of nearly 90,000 clones in the sample, 90% were seen once. Material: peripheral blood. The receptors come from a man aged 18-30 years with COVID-19, enrolled during active disease.

The V and J genes are TRBV19 and TRBJ2-5; no firm D call. Trimming shortened V by 8 bases and J by 2 bases, and 15 bases separated the two germline ends. CDR1 and CDR2 (germline): LNHDA, SQIVND (reference sequence). The CDR3 runs to 14 residues. As DNA, the CDR3 is TGTGCCAGTTCCAACGTACAGTCTCAAGAGACCCAGTACTTC. As protein: CASSNVQSQETQYF.

The genes are TRBV20-1 and TRBJ2-1, with TRBD2 matching over 7 bases. The CDR3 is 11 residues long. V shed 3 bases and J 10 bases; nucleotides not matched to a gene: 3. Germline assignment: CDR1 DFQATT and CDR2 SNEGSKA (reference sequence). The CDR3 is CSARIGREQFF. In DNA form, the CDR3 reads TGCAGTGCTAGGATCGGGAGGGAGCAGTTCTTC.

This chain uses TRBV7-2 with TRBJ2-3; 9 nucleotides agree with TRBD2. Germline CDR1 is SGHTA and CDR2 is FQGNSA. Trimming cost V 3 bases and J 3 bases; bases outside gene matches: 4. CDR3 length: 15 residues. This chain's CDR3 is CASSFRLAETDTQYF. The CDR3 DNA is TGTGCCAGCAGCTTCAGACTAGCGGAGACAGATACGCAGTATTTT. Drawing the rest from reference TRBV7-2 and TRBJ2-3, the complete variable domain is GAGVSQSPSNKVTEKGKDVELRCDPISGHTALYWYRQSLGQGLEFLIYFQGNSAPDKSGLPSDRFSAERTGGSVSTLTIQRTQQEDSAVYLCASSFRLAETDTQYFGPGTRLTVL.

The V call is TRBV9, the J call TRBJ2-1, with TRBD2 as a possible D gene (6 bases). Per germline, CDR1 SGDLS and CDR2 YYNGEE. V dropped 2 bases and J dropped 5 bases, with 11 bases sitting between them. The CDR3 contains 14 residues. For the CDR3, the DNA is TGTGCCAGCAGCGTGGGACTTTTCGACAATGAGCAGTTCTTC. The encoded protein is CASSVGLFDNEQFF. The whole variable domain, remainder taken from reference TRBV9 and TRBJ2-1, is DSGVTQTPKHLITATGQRVTLRCSPRSGDLSVYWYQQSLDQGLQFLIQYYNGEERAKGNILERFSAQQFPDLHSELNLSSLELGDSALYFCASSVGLFDNEQFFGPGTRLTVL.

In regard to this clone: The junction shows a germline mismatch at one end, possibly a read error. This chain joins TRBV5-6 and TRBJ1-4; D is undetermined. The CDR3 has 13 amino acids. Germline V lookup: CDR1 SGHDT, CDR2 YYEEEE. The CDR3 DNA reads as TGTGCCAGCAGCTTGGGAGCTAATGAAAAACTGCTTTTT. Translated: CASSLGANEKLLF. The full variable domain, completed using reference TRBV5-6 and TRBJ1-4, is DAGVTQSPTHLIKTRGQQVTLRCSPKSGHDTVSWYQQALGQGPQFIFQYYEEEERQRGNFPDRFSGHQFPNYSSELNVNALLLGDSALYLCASSLGANEKLLFGSGTQLSVL.

The chain uses TRBV7-3 and TRBJ2-6; perhaps TRBD1 as D (6 bases). This CDR3 spans 15 amino acids. Per the germline V gene, CDR1 is SGHTA and CDR2 is FQGTGA. V lost 2 bases, J lost 4 bases, and 9 bases lay in between. The CDR3 here is CASSLGQPGANVLTF. In DNA, the CDR3 is TGTGCCAGCAGCTTAGGACAGCCCGGGGCCAACGTCCTGACTTTC.

This clone appeared a few times. The chain couples TRBV3-1 (or the pseudogene TRBV3-2) to TRBJ2-3, with TRBD2 identical over 11 bases. The V and J ends lost 3 bases and 4 bases, in that order; junction bases with no gene match: 12. Germline CDR1 reads LGHDT; CDR2 reads YNNKEL (reference sequence). The CDR3 consists of 18 residues. The CDR3 DNA follows: TGTGCCAGCAGCCACGCCACGCCACTAGCGGGAGAGCCAGATACGCAGTATTTT. This sequence encodes CASSHATPLAGEPDTQYF.

The chain links TRBV19 to TRBJ2-7; 9 nucleotides match TRBD2. This CDR3 contains 13 residues. The junction had 7 bases not matched to a gene; V was cut back by 10 bases and J by 3 bases. Germline V gene lookup returns CDR1 LNHDA and CDR2 SQIVND (reference sequence). The CDR3 nucleotides read TGTGCCACAACCGGGACTAGCAGCTACGAGCAGTACTTC. Its translation is CATTGTSSYEQYF.

This sequence joins TRBV27 and TRBJ2-7; 7 bases are shared with TRBD2. CDR3 length: 14 amino acids. J gave up 0 bases and V 6 bases, and 5 bases lay outside the gene matches. Germline V gene data show CDR1 as MNHEY and CDR2 as SMNVEV (reference sequence). The CDR3 here is CASRLAWSSYEQYF. CDR3 in DNA: TGTGCCAGCAGACTAGCGTGGAGCTCCTACGAGCAGTACTTC.

This clone was picked up a small number of times. The gene calls are TRBV28 and TRBJ2-7; D gene unclear. The CDR3 consists of 12 residues. The V gene lost 9 bases and the J gene lost 7 bases, with 16 bases spanning the gap. Germline CDR1 and CDR2: MDHEN and SYDVKM. The chain's CDR3 is CASEAPAREQYF. The CDR3 coding sequence is TGTGCCAGTGAGGCGCCAGCACGGGAGCAGTACTTC.

The chain carries TRBV20-1 and TRBJ2-1, with 10 bases that match TRBD2. Germline V gives CDR1 DFQATT, CDR2 SNEGSKA (reference sequence). The CDR3 sequence is 13 residues long. After removal of 3 bases from V and 7 bases from J, the junction contained 3 bases not matched to a gene. In nucleotides, the CDR3 is TGCAGTGCTAGTCTAGCGGGAGCTAATGAGCAGTTCTTC. It codes for CSASLAGANEQFF.

The chain links TRBV27 to TRBJ2-7; 10 bases align to TRBD2. This CDR3 region has 16 residues. J was trimmed by 4 bases and V by 4 bases; bases with no gene match: 10. Germline loops: CDR1 MNHEY, CDR2 SMNVEV (reference sequence). The CDR3, as DNA: TGTGCCAGCAGTTACGGAGGAACTAGCGGGACGTACGAGCAGTACTTC. This gives the protein CASSYGGTSGTYEQYF.

The chain couples TRBV10-3 to TRBJ2-3, with 9 bases fitting TRBD1. The CDR3 totals 14 residues. Germline V gene lookup returns CDR1 ENHRY and CDR2 SYGVKD. The V and J ends lost 9 bases and 2 bases, in that order; junction bases with no gene match: 6. The CDR3 nucleotides are TGTGCCATTACGGACAGGGGCTCCACAGATACGCAGTATTTT. It yields the protein CAITDRGSTDTQYF.

The chain carries TRBV7-3 and TRBJ2-1; D not resolved. Trimming removed 1 base at V and 8 bases at J, with 12 bases between. CDR1 is SGHTA and CDR2 is FQGTGA in the germline V gene. The CDR3 has 14 residues. This CDR3 is CASSLSSRHDEQFF. CDR3 sequence (DNA): TGTGCCAGCAGCTTAAGCAGCCGACACGATGAGCAGTTCTTC. Full variable domain (rest looked up from reference TRBV7-3 and TRBJ2-1): GAGVSQTPSNKVTEKGKYVELRCDPISGHTALYWYRQSLGQGPEFLIYFQGTGAADDSGLPNDRFFAVRPEGSVSTLKIQRTERGDSAVYLCASSLSSRHDEQFFGPGTRLTVL.

The rearrangement uses TRBV10-3 and TRBJ1-6, with a tentative D call TRBD1 (6 bases). CDR3 size: 17 residues. Trimming shortened V by 6 bases and J by 0 bases, and 15 bases separated the two germline ends. Germline loops: CDR1 ENHRY, CDR2 SYGVKD. The CDR3 sequence: CAISPGQLSSYNSPLHF. CDR3 bases: TGTGCCATCAGCCCCGGACAGCTCAGCTCCTATAATTCACCCCTCCACTTT.

CDR3 sequence (DNA): TGTGCCAGCAGTCCACAGGGTTTCGGTATTTCACCCCTCCACTTT. Protein product: CASSPQGFGISPLHF. The chain joins TRBV6-6 to TRBJ1-6, with D perhaps TRBD1 (6 bases). The V and J ends lost 5 bases and 9 bases respectively, with 17 bases between them. Germline-derived CDR1 and CDR2 are MNHNY and SVGAGI (reference sequence). The CDR3 extends over 15 amino acids.

J is TRBJ1-1 and V is TRBV30; a weak D match, TRBD1 (5 bases). Trimming removed 0 bases from V and 0 bases from J, with 11 bases in between. Germline loops: CDR1 GTSNPN, CDR2 SVGIG (reference sequence). The CDR3 sequence is 15 residues long. CDR3 DNA sequence: TGTGCCTGGAGTGTAGGGGCAGGGATGAACACTGAAGCTTTCTTT. Protein product: CAWSVGAGMNTEAFF.

The V and J genes are TRBV7-2 and TRBJ2-5, with D perhaps matching TRBD1 (6 bases). CDR1 and CDR2 from the germline V gene are SGHTA and FQGNSA. The CDR3 is made up of 14 amino acids. Trimming took 4 bases from V and 5 from J, leaving 14 bases between them. The CDR3 here is CASSSGVGWETQYF. The CDR3 DNA follows: TGTGCCAGCAGCTCAGGGGTCGGGTGGGAGACCCAGTACTTC.

This chain connects TRBV7-2 to TRBJ2-7; TRBD2 matches at 10 bases. The CDR3 is 13 residues long. Losses at the gene ends were 6 bases for V and 6 bases for J; bases not matched to a gene: 5. Germline V lookup: CDR1 SGHTA, CDR2 FQGNSA. The CDR3: CASRSSGRGEQYF. CDR3 in DNA: TGTGCCAGCAGATCTAGCGGGAGAGGCGAGCAGTACTTC.

This clone was detected only once. The chain carries TRBV19 and TRBJ1-1; no firm D call. Germline values: CDR1 LNHDA, CDR2 SQIVND (reference sequence). CDR3 size: 13 residues. Trimming left V 5 bases short and J 5 bases short, with 12 bases between. The CDR3 reads CASSSYTGTEAFF. The DNA of the CDR3 is TGTGCCAGTAGTTCCTACACCGGGACTGAAGCTTTCTTT.

The chain uses TRBV15 and TRBJ2-2; 11 bases are a match to TRBD2. Germline V gives CDR1 LNHNV, CDR2 YYDKDF (reference sequence). The CDR3 loop spans 20 amino acids. The trim removed 0 bases at V and 4 bases at J, leaving 13 bases unmatched. Here the CDR3 reads CATSRDPVRLAGTFTGELFF. The CDR3 coding sequence is TGTGCCACCAGCAGAGATCCGGTAAGACTAGCGGGGACATTCACCGGGGAGCTGTTTTTT.

This chain joins TRBV6-2 or TRBV6-3 and TRBJ2-2; possibly TRBD1 for D (6 bases). CDR3 length equals 16 residues. Trimming removed 4 bases from V and 1 base from J, with 13 bases in between. The germline V gene has CDR1 MNHEY and CDR2 SVGEGT. CDR3 DNA sequence: TGTGCCAGCAGTTCCCCCGGGACACAGAACACCGGGGAGCTGTTTTTT. Translated, it gives CASSSPGTQNTGELFF.

The chain joins TRBV6-4 to TRBJ2-3; the match to TRBD2 covers 7 bases. The germline gives CDR1 MRHNA, CDR2 SNTAGT. The J segment lost 4 bases and the V segment lost 0 bases, leaving 4 bases of the junction unmatched. The CDR3 totals 15 residues. Here the CDR3 reads CASSDSSGSADTQYF. As DNA, the CDR3 is TGTGCCAGCAGTGACTCTAGCGGGTCGGCAGATACGCAGTATTTT.